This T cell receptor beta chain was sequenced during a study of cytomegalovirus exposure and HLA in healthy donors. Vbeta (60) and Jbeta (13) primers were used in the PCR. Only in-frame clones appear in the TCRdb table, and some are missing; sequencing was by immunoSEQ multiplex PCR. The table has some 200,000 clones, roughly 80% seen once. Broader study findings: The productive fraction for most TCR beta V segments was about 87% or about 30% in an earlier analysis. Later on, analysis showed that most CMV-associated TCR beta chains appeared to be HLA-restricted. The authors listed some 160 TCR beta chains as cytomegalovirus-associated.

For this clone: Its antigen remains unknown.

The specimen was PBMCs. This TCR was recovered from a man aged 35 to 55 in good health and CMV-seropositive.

CDR3 nucleotide sequence: TGTGCCAGTACGACAGGGGGCATCAGCTACGAGCAGTACTTC. Translation: CASTTGGISYEQYF. The chain combines TRBV6-1 with TRBJ2-7; 10 nucleotides match TRBD1. Germline CDR1 is MNHNS and CDR2 is SASEGT. J lost 3 bases, V lost 9 bases, and 8 bases had no gene match. The CDR3 has 14 residues.